This record looks at one TCR beta chain sequence and its context. Its antigen is unidentified. RNA transcripts gave rise to amplified TCR beta CDR3 regions. First-round RT-PCR targeting the TCR CDR3 was performed with the HTBI primer set. Via MiXCR, TCRdb re-called the multiplex PCR reads, giving one row per CDR3 protein. The sample records 300,000 to 400,000 distinct CDR3 sequences, approximately 18% being singletons. Exclusion followed for patients with uncontrolled infection, other autoimmune disease, pregnancy or lactation. The data originate from a study of T cells in Graves' hyperthyroidism and ophthalmopathy. The CDR3 is made up of 14 amino acids. V was cut by 1 base and J by 4 bases, with 10 bases left in between. Germline CDR1 is MGHDK and CDR2 is SYGVNS. Study-wide findings and caveats: Most thyroid clonotypes with frequency above 0.001 were detected in blood. Prediction of ophthalmopathy progression came a median approximately 7 months pre-onset.

The sequencing input was blood. J is TRBJ1-1 and V is TRBV25-1; tentatively, D is TRBD1 (5 bases). The source of this sequence is a man aged 18 to 30 with Graves' ophthalmopathy. DNA for the CDR3: TGTGCCAGCAGTGAATTTAAGGGGCCCACTGAAGCTTTCTTT. Residues: CASSEFKGPTEAFF.